Included here is one T cell receptor (beta chain) sequence, with context. What it recognizes is unknown. Measured with immunoSEQ multiplex PCR; TCRdb has only the in-frame clones, and not every one. The table shows about 90,000 clones, with just under 95% occurring only once. These data are taken from a study of graft-versus-host responses after intestinal transplantation. Whole-study results and caveats: Some GvH clones were seen earlier in gut or blood, suggesting intestinal origin.

J was trimmed by 7 bases and V by 5 bases; bases with no gene match: 10. Per the germline V gene, CDR1 is SGHAT and CDR2 is FQNNGV. This CDR3 has 14 residues. The chain recombines TRBV11-2 with TRBJ2-7; 8 bases align to TRBD1. The sequences come from unstimulated CD8+ T cells sorted from spleen or lymph node cells, collected before transplant. This clonotype was sampled from a human donor who was the organ donor for an intestinal transplant. The DNA of the CDR3 is TGTGCCAGCAGCCGGCCGGGACAGGCTAGGGAGCAGTACTTC. Its protein is CASSRPGQAREQYF.